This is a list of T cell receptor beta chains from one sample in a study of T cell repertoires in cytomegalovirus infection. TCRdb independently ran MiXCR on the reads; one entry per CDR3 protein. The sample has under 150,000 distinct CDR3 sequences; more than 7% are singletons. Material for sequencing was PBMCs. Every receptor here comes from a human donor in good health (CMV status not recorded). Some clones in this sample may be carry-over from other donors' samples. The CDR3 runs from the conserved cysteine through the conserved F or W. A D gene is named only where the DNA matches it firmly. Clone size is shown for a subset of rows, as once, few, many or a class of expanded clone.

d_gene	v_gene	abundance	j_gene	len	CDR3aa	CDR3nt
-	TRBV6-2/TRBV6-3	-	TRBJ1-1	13	CASGGGLGTEAFF	TGTGCCAGCGGGGGAGGTTTGGGTACTGAAGCTTTCTTT
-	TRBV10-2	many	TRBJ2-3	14	CASSDSARSDTQYF	TGCGCCAGCAGTGATTCGGCCCGTTCAGATACGCAGTATTTT
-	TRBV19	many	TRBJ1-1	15	CASIKKQPTNTEAFF	TGTGCCAGTATTAAAAAACAGCCGACGAACACTGAAGCTTTCTTT
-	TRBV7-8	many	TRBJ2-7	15	CASSPRQTPGYEQYF	TGTGCCAGCAGCCCCCGACAGACCCCCGGATACGAGCAGTACTTC
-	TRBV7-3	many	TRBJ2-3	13	CASSSTWGDTQYF	TGTGCCAGCAGCTCCACCTGGGGAGATACGCAGTATTTT
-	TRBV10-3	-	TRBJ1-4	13	CAIRASLGEKLFF	TGTGCCATAAGGGCCTCCCTAGGTGAAAAACTGTTTTTT
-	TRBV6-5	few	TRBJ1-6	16	CASSYSTGALNSPLHF	TGTGCCAGCAGTTACTCGACTGGGGCTCTTAATTCACCCCTCCACTTT
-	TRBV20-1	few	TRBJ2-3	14	CSASGDVDTDTQYF	TGCAGTGCTAGCGGGGACGTCGACACAGATACGCAGTATTTT
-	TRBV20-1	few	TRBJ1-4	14	CSAGWRGANEKLFF	TGCAGTGCTGGATGGCGGGGGGCTAATGAAAAACTGTTTTTT
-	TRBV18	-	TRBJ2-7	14	CASSTGAGTVEQYF	TGTGCCAGCTCAACAGGGGCGGGGACAGTCGAGCAGTACTTC
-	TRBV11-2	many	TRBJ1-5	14	CASSSLGGNQPQHF	TGTGCCAGCAGCTCCCTTGGGGGCAATCAGCCCCAGCATTTT
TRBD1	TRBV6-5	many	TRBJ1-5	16	CASSSRTGGGNQPQHF	TGTGCCAGCAGTTCCAGGACAGGCGGCGGCAATCAGCCCCAGCATTTT
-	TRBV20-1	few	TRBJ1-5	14	CSARDGQRNQPQHF	TGCAGTGCTAGAGATGGGCAGAGAAATCAGCCCCAGCATTTT
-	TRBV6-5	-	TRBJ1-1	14	CASSTQGLRAEAFF	TGTGCCAGCAGTACCCAGGGGTTGAGGGCTGAAGCTTTCTTT
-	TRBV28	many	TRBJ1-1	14	CASKPSGGATEAFF	TGTGCCAGCAAACCGTCGGGTGGGGCCACTGAAGCTTTCTTT
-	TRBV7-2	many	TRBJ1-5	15	CASQKSSNSNQPQHF	TGTGCCAGCCAGAAAAGTTCTAATAGCAATCAGCCCCAGCATTTT
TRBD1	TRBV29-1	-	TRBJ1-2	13	CSVDRDRGDGYTF	TGCAGCGTTGACCGCGACAGGGGAGATGGCTACACCTTC
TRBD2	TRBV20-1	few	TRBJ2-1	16	CSARGSGTSGYNEQFF	TGCAGTGCTAGAGGTTCCGGGACTAGCGGCTACAATGAGCAGTTCTTC
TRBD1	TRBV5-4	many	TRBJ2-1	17	CASSYKKPGTGGGEQFF	TGTGCCAGCAGCTATAAAAAACCCGGGACAGGGGGTGGTGAGCAGTTCTTC
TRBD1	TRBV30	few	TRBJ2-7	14	CASDRAHSSYEQYF	TGTGCCTCAGACAGGGCCCACAGCTCCTACGAGCAGTACTTC
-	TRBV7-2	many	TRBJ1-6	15	CASSLSGTGNSPLHF	TGTGCCAGCAGCTTATCCGGGACGGGTAATTCACCCCTCCACTTT
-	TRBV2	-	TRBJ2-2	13	CASGVEGTGELFF	TGTGCCAGCGGTGTGGAGGGAACCGGGGAGCTGTTTTTT
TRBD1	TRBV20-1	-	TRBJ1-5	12	CSAGQGLKPQHF	TGCAGTGCTGGACAGGGTTTGAAGCCCCAGCATTTT
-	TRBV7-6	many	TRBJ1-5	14	CASSLWGSNQPQHF	TGTGCCAGCAGCTTATGGGGGAGCAATCAGCCCCAGCATTTT
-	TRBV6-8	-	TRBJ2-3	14	CASSYVGLADTQYF	TGTGCCAGCAGTTACGTGGGTCTCGCAGATACGCAGTATTTT
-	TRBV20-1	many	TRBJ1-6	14	CSARDLTANSPLHF	TGCAGTGCTAGAGATCTGACAGCTAATTCACCCCTCCACTTT
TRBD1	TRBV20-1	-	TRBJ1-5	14	CSASEWDSPQPQHF	TGCAGTGCTTCGGAGTGGGACAGCCCCCAGCCCCAGCATTTT
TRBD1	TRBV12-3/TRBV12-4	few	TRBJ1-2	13	CASSPGGVDGYTF	TGTGCCAGCAGTCCAGGGGGCGTAGATGGCTACACCTTC
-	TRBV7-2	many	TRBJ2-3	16	CASSLRAGALTDTQYF	TGTGCCAGCAGCCTACGGGCGGGGGCCCTCACAGATACGCAGTATTTT
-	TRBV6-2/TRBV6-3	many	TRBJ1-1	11	CASSHPPGAFF	TGTGCCAGCAGTCACCCGCCTGGGGCTTTCTTT
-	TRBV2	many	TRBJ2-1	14	CASKSRGLNNEQFF	TGTGCCAGCAAATCCCGGGGCCTTAATAATGAGCAGTTCTTC
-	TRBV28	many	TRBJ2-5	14	CASSVVGAKETQYF	TGTGCCAGCAGTGTCGTCGGGGCTAAAGAGACCCAGTACTTC
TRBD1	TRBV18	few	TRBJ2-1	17	CASSPIGTGGYNNEQFF	TGTGCCAGCTCACCTATCGGGACAGGGGGCTATAACAATGAGCAGTTCTTC
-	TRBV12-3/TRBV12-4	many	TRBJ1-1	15	CASSPIGTPVTEAFF	TGTGCCAGCAGTCCTATCGGTACCCCGGTTACTGAAGCTTTCTTT
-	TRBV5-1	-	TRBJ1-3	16	CASSLMARNSGNTIYF	TGCGCCAGCAGCTTGATGGCCAGGAACTCTGGAAACACCATATATTTT
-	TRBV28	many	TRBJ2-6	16	CASSPTHFSGANVLTF	TGTGCCAGCAGTCCGACACATTTCTCTGGGGCCAACGTCCTGACTTTC
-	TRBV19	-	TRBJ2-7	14	CASSIVDGSYEQYF	TGTGCCAGTAGTATAGTGGACGGCTCCTACGAGCAGTACTTC
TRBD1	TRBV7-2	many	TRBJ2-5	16	CASSYVMDRGQETQYF	TGTGCCAGCAGCTACGTTATGGACAGGGGGCAAGAGACCCAGTACTTC
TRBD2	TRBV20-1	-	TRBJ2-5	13	CSALAGGGETQYF	TGCAGTGCTTTAGCGGGGGGCGGGGAGACCCAGTACTTC
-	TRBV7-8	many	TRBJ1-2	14	CASSLSAPGHGYTF	TGTGCCAGCAGCTTAAGCGCGCCTGGCCATGGCTACACCTTC
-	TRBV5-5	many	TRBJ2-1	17	CASSPGMGQGTYNEQFF	TGTGCCAGCAGCCCTGGTATGGGGCAGGGAACCTACAATGAGCAGTTCTTC